The clone carrying this T cell receptor (beta chain) was seen ten or more times. What it binds is unknown. MiXCR, applied by TCRdb to the RT-PCR reads, yields one record per CDR3 protein. The table records hundreds of thousands of distinct CDR3 sequences, 14% of them present only once. This sample is part of a study of response to subunit inactivated influenza vaccine. General study findings and limits: Each seasonal influenza vaccination, the authors suggested, recruits few new T cells.

Deletions cut 3 bases from V and 6 bases from J, with 17 bases between. Germline CDR1 and CDR2: SEHNR and FQNEAQ (reference sequence). This CDR3 region has 16 residues. The TCR comes from a man over 45 who received an inactivated influenza vaccine. The sample was PBMCs from blood, taken approximately 15 days before vaccination. The V call is TRBV7-9, the J call TRBJ2-2, with D perhaps matching TRBD1 (6 bases). The CDR3 loop is CASSFPTGSVAGELFF. Written as DNA, the CDR3 is TGTGCCAGCAGCTTCCCTACAGGGAGTGTAGCCGGGGAGCTGTTTTTT.